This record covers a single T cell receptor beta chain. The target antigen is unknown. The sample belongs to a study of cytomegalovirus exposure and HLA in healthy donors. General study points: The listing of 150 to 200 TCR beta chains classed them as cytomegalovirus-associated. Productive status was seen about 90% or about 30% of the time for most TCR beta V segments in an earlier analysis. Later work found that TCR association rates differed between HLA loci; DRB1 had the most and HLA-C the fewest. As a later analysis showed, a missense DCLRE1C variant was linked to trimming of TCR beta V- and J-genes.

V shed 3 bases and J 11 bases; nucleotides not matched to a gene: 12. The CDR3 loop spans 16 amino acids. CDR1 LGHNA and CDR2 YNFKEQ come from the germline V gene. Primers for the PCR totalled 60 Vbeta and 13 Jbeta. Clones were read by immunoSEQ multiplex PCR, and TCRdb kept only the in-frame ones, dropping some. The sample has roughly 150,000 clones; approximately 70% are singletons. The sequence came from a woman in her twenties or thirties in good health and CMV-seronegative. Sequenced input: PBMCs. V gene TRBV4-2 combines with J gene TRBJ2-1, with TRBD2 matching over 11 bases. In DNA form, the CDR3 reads TGTGCCAGCAGCCACCCCGTAGCGGGGGGGCCAAATAAGCAGTTCTTC. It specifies CASSHPVAGGPNKQFF.